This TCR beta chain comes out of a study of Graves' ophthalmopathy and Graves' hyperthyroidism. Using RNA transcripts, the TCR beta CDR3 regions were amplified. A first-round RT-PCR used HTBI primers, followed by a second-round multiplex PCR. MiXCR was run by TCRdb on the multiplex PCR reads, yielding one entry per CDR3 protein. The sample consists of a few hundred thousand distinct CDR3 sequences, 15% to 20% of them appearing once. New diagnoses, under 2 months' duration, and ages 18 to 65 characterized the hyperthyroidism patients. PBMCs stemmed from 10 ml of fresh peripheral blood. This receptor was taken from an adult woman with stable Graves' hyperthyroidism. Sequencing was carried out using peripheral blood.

DNA for the CDR3: TGTGCCAGCAATCGAGTAGGAACTGAAGCTTTCTTT. This translates into CASNRVGTEAFF. The rearrangement links TRBV6-2 or TRBV6-3 to TRBJ1-1; D is uncertain. The CDR3 runs 12 residues. The V gene's germline CDR1 is MNHEY and CDR2 SVGEGT. The germline V and J ends were trimmed by 7 bases and 5 bases, with 11 bases remaining between them.